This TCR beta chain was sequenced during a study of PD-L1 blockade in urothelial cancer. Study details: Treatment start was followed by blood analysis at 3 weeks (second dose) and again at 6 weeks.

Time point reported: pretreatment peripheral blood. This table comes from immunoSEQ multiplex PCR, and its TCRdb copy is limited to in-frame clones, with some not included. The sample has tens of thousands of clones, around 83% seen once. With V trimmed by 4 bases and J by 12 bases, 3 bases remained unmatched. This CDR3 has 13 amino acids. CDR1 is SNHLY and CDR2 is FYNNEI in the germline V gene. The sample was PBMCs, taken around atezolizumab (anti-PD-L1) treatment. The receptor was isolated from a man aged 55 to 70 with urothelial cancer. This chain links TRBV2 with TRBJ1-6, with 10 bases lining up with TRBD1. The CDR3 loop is CASSAGQGIPLHF. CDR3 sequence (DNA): TGTGCCAGCAGTGCGGGACAGGGGATACCCCTCCACTTT.